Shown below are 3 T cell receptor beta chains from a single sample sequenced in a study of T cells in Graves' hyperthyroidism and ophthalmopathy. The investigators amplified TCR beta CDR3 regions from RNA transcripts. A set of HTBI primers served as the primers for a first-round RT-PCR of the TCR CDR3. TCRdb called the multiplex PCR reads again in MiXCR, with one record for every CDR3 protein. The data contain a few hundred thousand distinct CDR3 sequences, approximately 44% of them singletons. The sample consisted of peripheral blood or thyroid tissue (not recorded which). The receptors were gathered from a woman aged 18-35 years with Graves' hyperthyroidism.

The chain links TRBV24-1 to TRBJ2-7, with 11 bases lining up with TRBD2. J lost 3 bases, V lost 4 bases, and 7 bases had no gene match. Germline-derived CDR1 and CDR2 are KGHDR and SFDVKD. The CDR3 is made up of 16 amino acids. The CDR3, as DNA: TGTGCCACCAGTGACTACTCCGGGACTAGCGGCTACGAGCAGTACTTC. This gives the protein CATSDYSGTSGYEQYF.

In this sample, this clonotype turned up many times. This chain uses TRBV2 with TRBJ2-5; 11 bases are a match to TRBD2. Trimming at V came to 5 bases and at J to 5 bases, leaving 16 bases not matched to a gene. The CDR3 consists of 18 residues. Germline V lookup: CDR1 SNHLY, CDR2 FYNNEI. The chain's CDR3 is CASSIPPGLAVDGETQYF. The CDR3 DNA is TGTGCCAGCAGTATTCCTCCGGGACTAGCGGTAGATGGGGAGACCCAGTACTTC. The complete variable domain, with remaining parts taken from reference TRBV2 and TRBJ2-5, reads EPEVTQTPSHQVTQMGQEVILRCVPISNHLYFYWYRQILGQKVEFLVSFYNNEISEKSEIFDDQFSVERPDGSNFTLKIRSTKLEDSAMYFCASSIPPGLAVDGETQYFGPGTRLLVL.

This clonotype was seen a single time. The CDR3 DNA reads TGTGCCAGCAGCCCGGGGGCAGATACGCAGGGCGTTTCGGGAAAACTGTTTTTT. This encodes CASSPGADTQGVSGKLFF. This chain connects TRBV2 to TRBJ1-4; possible D gene TRBD1, 6 bases. This CDR3 contains 18 residues. V was pared by 6 bases and J by 10 bases, with 30 bases between. CDR1 is SNHLY and CDR2 is FYNNEI in the germline V gene.